This T cell receptor beta chain comes out of a study of blood T cells in healthy people across ages. Findings of the study overall: Naive T cell percentage by flow cytometry tracked strongly with beta diversity. More naive CD4+ cells and higher diversity were found in long-lived than in aged donors. Researchers judged that diversity estimates from one million T cells fell short of true values.

Alongside a J-beta primer mix, a sample-barcoded 5' primer served in a second PCR lasting roughly 7 to 11 cycles. All cDNA molecules were each tagged by a template-switch adaptor with 12 random nucleotides. TCRdb called the 5' RACE reads again in MiXCR, with one record for every CDR3 protein. Among around 940,000 distinct CDR3 sequences listed, approximately 50% were seen once. To note about this clonotype: As yet, its antigen is unknown. A read error may produce the germline difference seen at one junction end.

The sample consisted of blood. The receptor was derived from a woman in her fifties or sixties in good health.

CDR3 amino acids: CASSWTSGNHEQFF. In DNA form, the CDR3 reads TGCGCCAGCAGTTGGACTAGCGGGAACCATGAGCAGTTCTTC. V usage is TRBV12-3 or TRBV12-4 and J usage is TRBJ2-1; 12 bases align to TRBD2. The CDR3 contains 14 residues.